One and the same sample provided the 2 T cell receptor beta chains below, sequenced in a study of human T cells and chemical hapten exposure. TCRdb recomputed calls from the RACE reads with MiXCR, one row per CDR3 protein. This sample has about 260,000 distinct CDR3 sequences, with 8.6% found just once. Time point specified: pre-sensitization, week 0. The treatment is: therapeutic diphenylcyclopropenone sensitization with weekly scalp DPC. The sample in question was whole blood, obtained in connection with sensitization to the hapten diphenylcyclopropenone (DPC). The receptors derive from a woman in her forties with alopecia areata. Some clones in this sample may be carry-over from other donors' samples.

V usage is TRBV5-5 and J usage is TRBJ2-1; 12 positions agree with TRBD2. Per germline, CDR1 SGHKS and CDR2 YYEKEE (reference sequence). The CDR3 sequence is 16 residues long. Unmatched junction bases numbered 10, after V lost 2 bases and J lost 10 bases. CDR3 amino acids: CASSLGGLAGTDEQFF. As DNA, the CDR3 is TGTGCCAGCAGCTTAGGAGGACTAGCGGGGACTGACGAGCAGTTCTTC.

This clonotype was recorded at least ten times. This sequence joins TRBV4-3 and TRBJ1-1; D not certain. The germline V and J ends were trimmed by 0 bases and 2 bases, with 7 bases remaining between them. Germline V CDR1 and CDR2: LGHNA, YSLEER. The CDR3 is 14 amino acids. The CDR3 sequence is CASSQDWSNTEAFF. CDR3 coding DNA: TGCGCCAGCAGCCAAGATTGGAGCAACACTGAAGCTTTCTTT.